What follows are 5 T cell receptor beta chains derived from one specimen sequenced in a study of T cells after posttransplantation cyclophosphamide. Sequenced by immunoSEQ multiplex PCR; TCRdb stores in-frame clones only, minus some. Listed here are about 36,000 clones without any singletons, the top ten holding roughly 1.2%. The sample taken for sequencing was PBMCs. These receptors were collected from a girl aged 5 to 17 in good health, CMV-negative, and a related stem cell transplant donor.

This clone occurred many times. The J gene is TRBJ2-7, the V gene TRBV28; 12 nucleotides agree with TRBD1. Per the germline V gene, CDR1 is MDHEN and CDR2 is SYDVKM. With V trimmed by 6 bases and J by 12 bases, 15 bases remained unmatched. The CDR3 contains 15 residues. The CDR3 reads CASRLTGTGGPPRYF. Written as DNA, the CDR3 is TGTGCCAGCAGGTTGACCGGGACAGGGGGCCCCCCGCGGTACTTC.

This clone showed up many times. The rearrangement joins TRBV30 to TRBJ2-1, with TRBD2 matching over 11 bases. The junction had 6 bases not matched to a gene; V was cut back by 1 base and J by 4 bases. Germline V CDR1 and CDR2: GTSNPN, SVGIG (reference sequence). The CDR3 loop spans 16 amino acids. In DNA form, the CDR3 reads TGTGCCTGGAGTGGTACTAGCGGGGGCTCTTACAATGAGCAGTTCTTC. This gives the protein CAWSGTSGGSYNEQFF.

A few counts support this clone. The chain has TRBV7-9 and TRBJ1-1, with 8 bases aligning to TRBD1. The germline V gene has CDR1 SEHNR and CDR2 FQNEAQ (reference sequence). V lost 0 bases, J lost 7 bases, and 7 bases stayed unmatched. The CDR3 is 15 residues long. The chain's CDR3 is CASSLALTGGVEAFF. The CDR3 bases are TGTGCCAGCAGCTTAGCGCTTACAGGGGGTGTTGAAGCTTTCTTT.

This clone has ten or more counts. The chain joins TRBV6-6 to TRBJ2-2; 7 bases match TRBD2. The ends lost 3 bases at V and 6 bases at J; junction bases unmatched: 7. The length of the CDR3 is 15 residues. Germline loops: CDR1 MNHNY, CDR2 SVGAGI (reference sequence). The CDR3 region is CASSYLKAGAGELFF. The CDR3 bases are TGTGCCAGCAGTTATTTGAAGGCGGGGGCCGGGGAGCTGTTTTTT.

This clone occurred many times. This chain uses TRBV5-4 with TRBJ2-2, with 9 bases aligning to TRBD1. The CDR3 length is 15 residues. CDR1 and CDR2 (germline): SGHNT, YYREEE (reference sequence). The V and J ends lost 4 bases and 7 bases, in that order; junction bases with no gene match: 8. CDR3 nucleotides: TGTGCCAGCAGCCCGGAGACAGGGGGAGTCGGGGAGCTGTTTTTT. This translates into CASSPETGGVGELFF.